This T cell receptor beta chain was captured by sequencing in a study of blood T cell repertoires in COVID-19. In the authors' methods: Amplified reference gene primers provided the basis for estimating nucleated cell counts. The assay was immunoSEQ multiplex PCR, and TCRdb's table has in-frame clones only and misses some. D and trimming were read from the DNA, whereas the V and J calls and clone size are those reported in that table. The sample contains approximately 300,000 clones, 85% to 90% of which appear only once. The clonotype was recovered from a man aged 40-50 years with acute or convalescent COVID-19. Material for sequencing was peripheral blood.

The CDR3 sequence: CASGLVRSGGAGSYNEQFF. As DNA, the CDR3 is TGTGCTAGTGGTTTGGTACGCAGCGGGGGGGCGGGCTCCTACAATGAGCAGTTCTTC. The chain has TRBV12-5 and TRBJ2-1; TRBD2 matches 10 bases. With V trimmed by 0 bases and J by 0 bases, 8 bases remained unmatched. Germline CDR1 LGHNT, CDR2 FRNRAP. This CDR3 has 19 amino acids.